A single sample gave rise to the 31 T cell receptor beta chains below, sequenced in a study of blood T cell repertoires in COVID-19. TCRdb keeps only in-frame clones here, not all; method: immunoSEQ multiplex PCR. This table has 250,000 to 300,000 clones, about nine tenths appearing once. The sample comprised peripheral blood. The receptors come from a woman in her twenties or thirties with COVID-19, enrolled during active disease.

The CDR3 DNA follows: TGTGCCAGCAGCCTCTGGACTCCTAGCACAGATACGCAGTATTTT. Encoded protein: CASSLWTPSTDTQYF. The chain recombines TRBV7-2 with TRBJ2-3; TRBD2 might be the D (5 bases). Germline lookup yields CDR1 SGHTA and CDR2 FQGNSA. With 5 bases removed from V and 0 bases from J, the gap between germline ends came to 12 bases. The CDR3 length is 15 residues.

CDR3 bases: TGTGCCAGCTCACTAGGGAGAGAAGGCTACACCTTC. Amino acids: CASSLGREGYTF. The V gene is TRBV18, the J gene TRBJ1-2; no reliable D call. CDR1 and CDR2 from the germline V gene are KGHSH and LQKENI. The CDR3 extends over 12 amino acids. V was pared by 4 bases and J by 8 bases, with 11 bases between.

The V gene is TRBV7-9, the J gene TRBJ2-3; tentative D call: TRBD2 (5 bases). Germline V gives CDR1 SEHNR, CDR2 FQNEAQ (reference sequence). Deletions cut 10 bases from V and 4 bases from J, with 18 bases between. The CDR3 loop spans 14 amino acids. Written as DNA, the CDR3 is TGTGCCACCTCCGGACTGTCAAGTTCAGATACGCAGTATTTT. It translates to CATSGLSSSDTQYF.

CDR3 DNA: TGTGCCAGCAGTGGGGACAGGGGGCTGAATAGCAATCAGCCCCAGCATTTT. As protein: CASSGDRGLNSNQPQHF. The chain employs TRBV6-1 and TRBJ1-5; 12 bases are a match to TRBD1. V lost 4 bases, J lost 0 bases, and 4 bases stayed unmatched. There are 17 residues in the CDR3. Germline loops: CDR1 MNHNS, CDR2 SASEGT.

This rearrangement joins TRBV4-1 to TRBJ1-1; D remains ambiguous. Trimming removed 3 bases at V and 1 base at J, with 12 bases between. The CDR3 is made up of 15 amino acids. Germline V CDR1 and CDR2: MGHRA, YSYEKL. The CDR3 here is CASSHRESGNTEAFF. DNA for the CDR3: TGCGCCAGCAGCCACCGCGAGTCAGGGAACACTGAAGCTTTCTTT.

The rearrangement uses TRBV18 and TRBJ1-1, with D tentatively TRBD1 (6 bases). This CDR3 is built from 14 residues. The V gene lost 6 bases and the J gene lost 3 bases, with 14 bases spanning the gap. Germline CDR1 reads KGHSH; CDR2 reads LQKENI. The CDR3 region has the DNA TGTGCCAGCTCCCGTAAACAGGGAGACACTGAAGCTTTCTTT. This gives the protein CASSRKQGDTEAFF.

This sequence joins TRBV6-5 and TRBJ2-3; D is unresolved. V lost 4 bases, J lost 5 bases, and 10 bases lay in between. CDR1 is MNHEY, CDR2 SVGAGI, per germline. The CDR3 extends over 13 amino acids. CDR3: CASSFALRDTQYF. CDR3 bases: TGTGCCAGCAGTTTTGCTCTTAGAGATACGCAGTATTTT.

V gene TRBV6-6 combines with J gene TRBJ1-4, with D perhaps TRBD1 (5 bases). Trimming left V 0 bases short and J 7 bases short, with 15 bases between. CDR3 length equals 16 residues. Germline-derived CDR1 and CDR2 are MNHNY and SVGAGI (reference sequence). The DNA for the CDR3 is TGTGCCAGCAGTTACTCGAAGGGGCGGCTTGTTGAAAAACTGTTTTTT. It yields the protein CASSYSKGRLVEKLFF.

The chain carries TRBV20-1 and TRBJ2-7; 7 positions agree with TRBD2. The V and J ends lost 3 bases and 4 bases, in that order; junction bases with no gene match: 6. The CDR3 length is 13 residues. In germline, CDR1 is DFQATT, CDR2 SNEGSKA (reference sequence). CDR3 amino acids: CSASGSGIYEQYF. Written as DNA, the CDR3 is TGCAGTGCTAGTGGAAGCGGGATTTACGAGCAGTACTTC.

This clone has just a few counts. The genes are TRBV6-5 and TRBJ2-7, with 7 bases matching TRBD2. The CDR3 is 15 amino acids. CDR1 MNHEY and CDR2 SVGAGI come from the germline V gene. V shed 4 bases and J 5 bases; nucleotides not matched to a gene: 11. CDR3 residues: CASSSPRGRVDEQYF. CDR3 coding DNA: TGTGCCAGCAGTTCTCCTCGAGGGAGGGTCGACGAGCAGTACTTC.

In nucleotides, the CDR3 is TGTGCCAGCAGTCGCGGGGTCCCGGGGGAAAAACTGTTTTTT. It specifies CASSRGVPGEKLFF. V and J are TRBV6-5 and TRBJ1-4; D is undetermined. Trimming shortened V by 5 bases and J by 8 bases, and 15 bases separated the two germline ends. This CDR3 contains 14 residues. Germline CDR1 and CDR2: MNHEY and SVGAGI.

The CDR3 sequence is CASSLQGLAPTGELFF. The CDR3 nucleotides are TGTGCCAGCAGCTTACAGGGCCTAGCACCTACCGGGGAGCTGTTTTTT. The rearrangement links TRBV5-6 to TRBJ2-2; D is perhaps TRBD1 (6 bases). The germline CDR1 and CDR2 sequences are SGHDT and YYEEEE. Between the trimmed V and J ends, which lost 2 bases and 5 bases, there was a span of 16 bases. This CDR3 has 16 amino acids.

The CDR3 nucleotides are TGTGCCAGTAGTAACTTAGCGGGAGAGGGACGGCAGAATGAGCAGTTCTTC. Its protein is CASSNLAGEGRQNEQFF. The V gene is TRBV19, the J gene TRBJ2-1, with 9 bases fitting TRBD2. CDR1 is LNHDA, CDR2 SQIVND, per germline (reference sequence). The length of the CDR3 is 17 residues. The V gene end was trimmed by 4 bases and the J gene end by 7 bases; junction bases not matched to a gene: 14. Complete variable domain (other parts from reference TRBV19 and TRBJ2-1): DGGITQSPKYLFRKEGQNVTLSCEQNLNHDAMYWYRQDPGQGLRLIYYSQIVNDFQKGDIAEGYSVSREKKESFPLTVTSAQKNPTAFYLCASSNLAGEGRQNEQFFGPGTRLTVL.

The chain recombines TRBV12-5 with TRBJ1-2; the D gene is possibly TRBD1 (6 bases). V lost 6 bases and J 5 bases, leaving 13 bases between the germline ends. The CDR3 contains 13 residues. The germline V gene encodes CDR1 LGHNT and CDR2 FRNRAP. The CDR3 sequence is CASGSRGFYGYTF. DNA of the CDR3: TGTGCTAGTGGCAGTAGGGGGTTTTATGGCTACACCTTC.

The rearrangement links TRBV19 to TRBJ2-2; 10 bases are a match to TRBD2. Germline V gives CDR1 LNHDA, CDR2 SQIVND (reference sequence). V shed 1 base and J 0 bases; nucleotides not matched to a gene: 5. The CDR3 consists of 18 residues. The DNA of the CDR3 is TGTGCCAGTAGTATAGCCGGGACTAGCGTCGCGAACACCGGGGAGCTGTTTTTT. It codes for CASSIAGTSVANTGELFF.

This clone was detected only once. The V call is TRBV9, the J call TRBJ2-7; 9 nucleotides line up with TRBD1. There are 15 residues in the CDR3. Losses at the gene ends were 4 bases for V and 1 base for J; bases not matched to a gene: 6. Germline V gives CDR1 SGDLS, CDR2 YYNGEE. The CDR3 here is CASSSPGQGSYEQYF. DNA of the CDR3: TGTGCCAGCAGCTCGCCGGGACAGGGATCCTACGAGCAGTACTTC.

The chain carries TRBV15 and TRBJ2-3; D is unclear. Germline CDR1 and CDR2: LNHNV and YYDKDF (reference sequence). The CDR3 length is 13 residues. V lost 3 bases and J lost 0, with 4 bases in between. The CDR3 nucleotides are TGTGCCACCAGCAGCAGTAGCACAGATACGCAGTATTTT. It yields the protein CATSSSSTDTQYF.

The V call is TRBV7-3, the J call TRBJ2-1; perhaps TRBD2 as D (6 bases). Trimming stripped 4 bases from V and 0 bases from J, with 16 bases between. This CDR3 region has 17 residues. CDR1 and CDR2 from the germline V gene are SGHTA and FQGTGA. CDR3 residues: CASSSPLEGGSYNEQFF. The CDR3 DNA follows: TGTGCCAGCAGCTCCCCCTTGGAGGGAGGCTCCTACAATGAGCAGTTCTTC.

The chain uses TRBV4-1 and TRBJ1-4, with D hard to call. Germline V gene sequence: CDR1 MGHRA, CDR2 YSYEKL. The CDR3 is 14 residues long. Trimming shortened V by 3 bases and J by 7 bases, and 12 bases separated the two germline ends. In nucleotides, the CDR3 is TGCGCCAGCAGCCAGTTCGGGTCTAGTGAAAAACTGTTTTTT. Protein sequence: CASSQFGSSEKLFF.

The chain links TRBV6-2 or TRBV6-3 to TRBJ2-3, with unresolved D. The CDR3 extends over 15 amino acids. Trimming left V 7 bases short and J 2 bases short, with 16 bases between. Germline V CDR1 and CDR2: MNHEY, SVGEGT. The CDR3 here is CASTPQAGYTDTQYF. DNA of the CDR3: TGTGCCAGCACCCCCCAAGCAGGATACACAGATACGCAGTATTTT.

V gene TRBV2 combines with J gene TRBJ1-1, with D perhaps matching TRBD1 (6 bases). Germline loops: CDR1 SNHLY, CDR2 FYNNEI. The CDR3 length is 11 residues. V lost 6 bases and J lost 6, with 8 bases in between. CDR3 protein: CASRDSAEAFF. In nucleotides, the CDR3 is TGTGCCAGCAGGGACAGCGCTGAAGCTTTCTTT.

V is TRBV7-9 and J is TRBJ2-1; 11 nucleotides line up with TRBD2. Germline V gives CDR1 SEHNR, CDR2 FQNEAQ (reference sequence). V gave up 4 bases and J gave up 3 bases; unmatched junction bases: 2. This CDR3 is 15 amino acids long. This chain's CDR3 is CASSSLAGGYNEQFF. CDR3 in DNA: TGTGCCAGCAGCTCGCTAGCGGGGGGCTACAATGAGCAGTTCTTC.

J is TRBJ2-1 and V is TRBV6-5; TRBD1 matches 10 bases. Per germline, CDR1 MNHEY and CDR2 SVGAGI. CDR3 size: 15 residues. V lost 5 bases and J lost 4; bases outside the gene matches: 5. CDR3 in DNA: TGTGCCAGCAGTCTCCTGGGACAGGGGTACAATGAGCAGTTCTTC. The encoded protein is CASSLLGQGYNEQFF.

The rearrangement uses TRBV9 and TRBJ2-1; D remains ambiguous. This CDR3 is built from 13 residues. Germline CDR1 and CDR2: SGDLS and YYNGEE. V lost 0 bases and J 6 bases, leaving 7 bases between the germline ends. CDR3 sequence (DNA): TGTGCCAGCAGCGTAGATGGTAGCAATGAGCAGTTCTTC. It codes for CASSVDGSNEQFF. The variable domain in full, with the rest retrieved from reference TRBV9 and TRBJ2-1, is DSGVTQTPKHLITATGQRVTLRCSPRSGDLSVYWYQQSLDQGLQFLIQYYNGEERAKGNILERFSAQQFPDLHSELNLSSLELGDSALYFCASSVDGSNEQFFGPGTRLTVL.

This clone came up a few times. The CDR3 DNA reads TGTGCCAGTAGCTCGAGGGACAGGGTCTCTGGCTACACCTTC. Translating it yields CASSSRDRVSGYTF. The V call is TRBV19, the J call TRBJ1-2; 9 bases are a match to TRBD1. Germline assignment: CDR1 LNHDA and CDR2 SQIVND (reference sequence). The CDR3 covers 14 residues. V lost 6 bases to trimming and J lost 7 bases; unmatched junction nucleotides: 9. The whole variable domain, filled in from reference TRBV19 and TRBJ1-2, reads DGGITQSPKYLFRKEGQNVTLSCEQNLNHDAMYWYRQDPGQGLRLIYYSQIVNDFQKGDIAEGYSVSREKKESFPLTVTSAQKNPTAFYLCASSSRDRVSGYTFGSGTRLTVV.

V is TRBV4-1 and J is TRBJ1-5, with 10 bases aligning to TRBD1. The germline CDR1 and CDR2 sequences are MGHRA and YSYEKL. The CDR3 runs to 15 residues. With 4 bases clipped from V and 6 bases from J, the junction kept 6 bases outside the gene matches. For the CDR3, the DNA is TGCGCCAGCAGCCCGACAGGGGGCGCGATTCAGCCCCAGCATTTT. It codes for CASSPTGGAIQPQHF.

This clone was observed a handful of times. The V and J genes are TRBV7-2 and TRBJ2-7; no clear D. Germline V gives CDR1 SGHTA, CDR2 FQGNSA. The CDR3 consists of 15 residues. Trimming shortened V by 1 base and J by 7 bases, and 17 bases separated the two germline ends. The CDR3 region has the DNA TGTGCCAGCAGCTTAGGTGTTAGCTATGCCTCGGAGCAGTACTTC. As protein: CASSLGVSYASEQYF. Variable domain in full (rest from reference TRBV7-2 and TRBJ2-7): GAGVSQSPSNKVTEKGKDVELRCDPISGHTALYWYRQSLGQGLEFLIYFQGNSAPDKSGLPSDRFSAERTGGSVSTLTIQRTQQEDSAVYLCASSLGVSYASEQYFGPGTRLTVT.

The V call is TRBV2, the J call TRBJ2-7, with 9 bases that match TRBD1. Germline CDR1 and CDR2: SNHLY and FYNNEI. This CDR3 comprises 14 residues. V dropped 10 bases and J dropped 1; count of bases not matched to a gene: 8. The CDR3 here is CATRTGGASYEQYF. The DNA for the CDR3 is TGTGCCACCAGAACAGGGGGCGCGTCCTACGAGCAGTACTTC. Full variable domain (rest looked up from reference TRBV2 and TRBJ2-7): EPEVTQTPSHQVTQMGQEVILRCVPISNHLYFYWYRQILGQKVEFLVSFYNNEISEKSEIFDDQFSVERPDGSNFTLKIRSTKLEDSAMYFCATRTGGASYEQYFGPGTRLTVT.

This chain connects TRBV2 to TRBJ2-2, with D tentatively TRBD2 (6 bases). The V and J ends lost 7 bases and 5 bases respectively, with 11 bases between them. CDR1 SNHLY and CDR2 FYNNEI come from the germline V gene. CDR3 length: 13 residues. This CDR3 reads CASTGLRTGELFF. CDR3 sequence (DNA): TGTGCCAGCACGGGACTGAGAACCGGGGAGCTGTTTTTT.

This clone was recorded a few times. V gene TRBV6-5 combines with J gene TRBJ2-4; 8 positions match TRBD2. CDR1 is MNHEY and CDR2 is SVGAGI in the germline V gene. Trimming took 6 bases from V and 9 from J; bases not matched to a gene: 7. The CDR3 consists of 13 residues. The CDR3 loop reads CASSPGGAVIQYF. The CDR3 DNA sequence: TGTGCCAGCAGCCCCGGGGGGGCCGTCATTCAGTACTTC.

The CDR3 bases are TGCGCCAGCAGTAGCGGGACAGGGGGCACAGATACGCAGTATTTT. This translates into CASSSGTGGTDTQYF. This chain connects TRBV10-1 to TRBJ2-3; 10 bases line up with TRBD1. Germline assignment: CDR1 WNHNN and CDR2 SYGVQD (reference sequence). The CDR3 is made up of 15 amino acids. The junction had 3 bases not matched to a gene; V was cut back by 5 bases and J by 1 base.